This entry is about one TCR beta chain. Its matching antigen is unknown. This specimen comes from a study of a mutant IDH1 vaccine in newly diagnosed glioma. At the level of the study: In weeks 1, 3, 5, 7, 11, 15, 19 and 23, patients were vaccinated. Treated patients, averaging approximately 40 years, were roughly 60% male and about 38% female.

Some clones are missing from TCRdb's copy, which holds only in-frame ones; the method was immunoSEQ multiplex PCR. Among almost 85,000 clones, approximately 85% were seen once, and the ten largest hold approximately 2.1%. The CDR3 is made up of 11 amino acids. Germline CDR1 SNHLY, CDR2 FYNNEI. Trimming stripped 9 bases from V and 5 bases from J, with 7 bases between. Time point here: week 23, last vaccination. The study gave 300 ug of mutant IDH1 20-mer peptide per vaccine dose, with topical imiquimod. Sample: PBMCs, taken from a glioma patient whose treatment included an IDH1 peptide vaccine. The chain couples TRBV2 to TRBJ2-2; a weak D match, TRBD1 (6 bases). This receptor was obtained from a man aged 25-40 years with glioma. Some clones in this sample may be carry-over from other donors' samples. CDR3 coding DNA: TGTGCCAGTCAGGGGACCGGGGAGCTGTTTTTT. Amino acids: CASQGTGELFF. Drawing the rest from reference TRBV2 and TRBJ2-2, the complete variable domain is EPEVTQTPSHQVTQMGQEVILRCVPISNHLYFYWYRQILGQKVEFLVSFYNNEISEKSEIFDDQFSVERPDGSNFTLKIRSTKLEDSAMYFCASQGTGELFFGEGSRLTVL.